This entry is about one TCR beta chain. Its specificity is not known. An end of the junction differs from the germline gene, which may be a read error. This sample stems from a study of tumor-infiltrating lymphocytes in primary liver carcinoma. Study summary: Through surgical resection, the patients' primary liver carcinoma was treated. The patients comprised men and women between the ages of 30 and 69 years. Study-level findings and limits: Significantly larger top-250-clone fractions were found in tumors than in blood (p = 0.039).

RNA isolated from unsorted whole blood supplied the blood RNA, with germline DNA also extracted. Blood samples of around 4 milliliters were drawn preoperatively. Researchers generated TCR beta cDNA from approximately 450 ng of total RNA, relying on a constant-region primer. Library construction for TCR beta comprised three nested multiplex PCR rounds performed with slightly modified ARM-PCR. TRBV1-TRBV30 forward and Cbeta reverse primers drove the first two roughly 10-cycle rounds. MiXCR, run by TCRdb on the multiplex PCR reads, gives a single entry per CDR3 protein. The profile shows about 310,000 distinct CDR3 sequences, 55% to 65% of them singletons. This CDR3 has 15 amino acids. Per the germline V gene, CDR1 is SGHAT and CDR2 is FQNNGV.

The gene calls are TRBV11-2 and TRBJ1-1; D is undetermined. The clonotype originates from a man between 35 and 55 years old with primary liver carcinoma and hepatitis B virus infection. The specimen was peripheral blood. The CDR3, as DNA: TGTGCCAGCAGTTCCCCAATTGTGGGGAACACTGAAGTTTTCTTT. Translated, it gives CASSSPIVGNTEVFF.